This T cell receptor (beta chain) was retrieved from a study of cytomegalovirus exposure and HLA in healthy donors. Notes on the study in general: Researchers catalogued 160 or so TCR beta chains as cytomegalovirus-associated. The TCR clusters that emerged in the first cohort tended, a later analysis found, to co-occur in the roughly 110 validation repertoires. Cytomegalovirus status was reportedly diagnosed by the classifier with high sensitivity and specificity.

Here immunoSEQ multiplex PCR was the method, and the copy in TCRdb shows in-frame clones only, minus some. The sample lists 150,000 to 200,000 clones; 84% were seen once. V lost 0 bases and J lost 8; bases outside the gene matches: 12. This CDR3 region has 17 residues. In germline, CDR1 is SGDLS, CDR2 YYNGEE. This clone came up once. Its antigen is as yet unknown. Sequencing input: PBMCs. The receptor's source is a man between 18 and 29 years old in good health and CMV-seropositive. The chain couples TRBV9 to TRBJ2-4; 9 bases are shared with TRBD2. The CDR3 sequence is CASSVETSGLKGDIQYF. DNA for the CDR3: TGTGCCAGCAGCGTAGAAACTAGCGGGCTCAAAGGGGACATTCAGTACTTC.